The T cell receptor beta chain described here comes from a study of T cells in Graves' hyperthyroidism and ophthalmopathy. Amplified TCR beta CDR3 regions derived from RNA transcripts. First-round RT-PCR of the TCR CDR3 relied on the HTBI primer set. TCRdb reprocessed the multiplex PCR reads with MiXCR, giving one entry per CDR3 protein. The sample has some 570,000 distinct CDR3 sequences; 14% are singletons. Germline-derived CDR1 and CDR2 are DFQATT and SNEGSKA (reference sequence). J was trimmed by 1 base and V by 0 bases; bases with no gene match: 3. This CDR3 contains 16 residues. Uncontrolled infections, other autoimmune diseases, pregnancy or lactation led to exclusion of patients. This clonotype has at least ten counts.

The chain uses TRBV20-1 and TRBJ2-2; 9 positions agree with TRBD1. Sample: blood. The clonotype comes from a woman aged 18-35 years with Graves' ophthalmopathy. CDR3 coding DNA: TGCAGTGCTAGAGAGGGGACAGGGAGGAACACCGGGGAGCTGTTTTTT. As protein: CSAREGTGRNTGELFF.